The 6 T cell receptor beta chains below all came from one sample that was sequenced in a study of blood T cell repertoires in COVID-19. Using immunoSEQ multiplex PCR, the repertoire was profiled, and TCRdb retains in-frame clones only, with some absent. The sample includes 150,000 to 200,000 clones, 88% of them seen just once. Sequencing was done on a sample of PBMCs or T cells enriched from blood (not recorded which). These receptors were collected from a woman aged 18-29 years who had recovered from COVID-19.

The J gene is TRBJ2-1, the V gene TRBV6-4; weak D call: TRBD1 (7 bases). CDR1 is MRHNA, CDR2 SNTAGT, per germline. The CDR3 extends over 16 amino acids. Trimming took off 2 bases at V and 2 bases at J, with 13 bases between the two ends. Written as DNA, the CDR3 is TGTGCCAGCAGTGACCAGGGGGGCCTCCCCTACAATGAGCAGTTCTTC. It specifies CASSDQGGLPYNEQFF.

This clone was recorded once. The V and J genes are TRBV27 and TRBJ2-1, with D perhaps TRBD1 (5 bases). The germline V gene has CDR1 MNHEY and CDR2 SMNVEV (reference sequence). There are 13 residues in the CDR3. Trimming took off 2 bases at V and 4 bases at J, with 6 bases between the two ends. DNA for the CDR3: TGTGCCAGCAGTTTAGACAGATACAATGAGCAGTTCTTC. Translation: CASSLDRYNEQFF.

The CDR3 sequence: CASRETGLYEQYF. The CDR3 coding sequence is TGTGCCAGCAGAGAGACAGGTCTCTACGAGCAGTACTTC. V is TRBV6-5 and J is TRBJ2-7; D may be TRBD1 (6 bases). Germline V gene data show CDR1 as MNHEY and CDR2 as SVGAGI. The CDR3 loop spans 13 amino acids. V lost 6 bases, J lost 3 bases, and 12 bases lay in between.

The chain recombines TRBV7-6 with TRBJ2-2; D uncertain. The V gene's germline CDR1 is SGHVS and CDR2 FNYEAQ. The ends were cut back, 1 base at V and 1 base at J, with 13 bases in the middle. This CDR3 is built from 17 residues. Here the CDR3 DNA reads TGTGCCAGCAGCTTAGATTTAAACAGCCTGAACACCGGGGAGCTGTTTTTT. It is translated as CASSLDLNSLNTGELFF.

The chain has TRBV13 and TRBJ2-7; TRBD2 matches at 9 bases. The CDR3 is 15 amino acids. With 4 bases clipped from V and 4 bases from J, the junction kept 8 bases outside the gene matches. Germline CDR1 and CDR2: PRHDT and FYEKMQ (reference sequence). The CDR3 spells CASSSKAGGPYEQYF. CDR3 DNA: TGTGCCAGCAGCTCTAAGGCGGGGGGGCCGTACGAGCAGTACTTC.

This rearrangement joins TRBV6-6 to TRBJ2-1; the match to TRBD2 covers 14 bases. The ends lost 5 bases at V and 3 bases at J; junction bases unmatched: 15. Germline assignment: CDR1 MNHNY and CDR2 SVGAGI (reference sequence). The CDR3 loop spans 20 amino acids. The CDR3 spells CASSPPGLAGVSFGYNEQFF. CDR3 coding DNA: TGTGCCAGCAGTCCACCGGGACTAGCGGGAGTATCCTTCGGCTACAATGAGCAGTTCTTC.